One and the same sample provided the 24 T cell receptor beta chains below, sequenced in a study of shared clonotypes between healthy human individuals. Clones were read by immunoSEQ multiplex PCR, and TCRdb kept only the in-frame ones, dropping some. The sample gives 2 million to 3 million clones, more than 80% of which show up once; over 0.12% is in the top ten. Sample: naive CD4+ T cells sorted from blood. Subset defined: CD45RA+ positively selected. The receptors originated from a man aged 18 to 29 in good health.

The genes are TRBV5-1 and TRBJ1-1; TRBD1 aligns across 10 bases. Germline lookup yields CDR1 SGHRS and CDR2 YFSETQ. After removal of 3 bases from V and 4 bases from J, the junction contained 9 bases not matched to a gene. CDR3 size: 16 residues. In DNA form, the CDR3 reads TGCGCCAGCAGCTCACCCCGAAGGGACAGGGGCACTGAAGCTTTCTTT. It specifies CASSSPRRDRGTEAFF.

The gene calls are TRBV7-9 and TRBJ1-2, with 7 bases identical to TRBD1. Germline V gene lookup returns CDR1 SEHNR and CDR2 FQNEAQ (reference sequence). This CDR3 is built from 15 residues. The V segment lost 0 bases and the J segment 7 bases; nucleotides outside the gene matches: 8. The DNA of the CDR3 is TGTGCCAGCAGCTTAGCCCTAGGACAGGTCGGTGGCTACACCTTC. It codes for CASSLALGQVGGYTF.

CDR3 sequence: CATRGDYGYTF. CDR3 coding DNA: TGTGCCACCCGGGGGGACTATGGCTACACCTTC. The chain carries TRBV6-5 and TRBJ1-2, with a tentative D call TRBD1 (5 bases). This CDR3 has 11 residues. V was trimmed by 10 bases and J by 3 bases, leaving 9 bases between them. Germline CDR1 and CDR2: MNHEY and SVGAGI.

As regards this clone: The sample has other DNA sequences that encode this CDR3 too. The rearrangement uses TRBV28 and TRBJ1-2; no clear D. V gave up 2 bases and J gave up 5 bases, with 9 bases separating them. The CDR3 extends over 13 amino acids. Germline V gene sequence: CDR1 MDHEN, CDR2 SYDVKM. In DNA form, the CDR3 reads TGTGCCAGCAGTTTAGACCGTCGTTATGGCTACACCTTC. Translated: CASSLDRRYGYTF.

CDR3: CASSSLLGVGELFF. For the CDR3, the DNA is TGTGCCAGCAGCTCCCTACTAGGGGTCGGGGAGCTGTTTTTT. The chain links TRBV5-8 to TRBJ2-2; D assignment may be TRBD1 or TRBD2 (5 bases each). Germline CDR1 SGHTS, CDR2 YDEGEE. The CDR3 consists of 14 residues. Trimming shortened V by 3 bases and J by 7 bases, and 13 bases separated the two germline ends.

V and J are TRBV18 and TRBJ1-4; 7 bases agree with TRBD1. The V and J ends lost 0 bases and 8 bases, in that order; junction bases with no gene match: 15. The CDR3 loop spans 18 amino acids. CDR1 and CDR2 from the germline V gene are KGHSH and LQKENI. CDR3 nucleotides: TGTGCCAGCTCACCACCGCTCGGCGCACAGGGGTCAGAGGAAAAACTGTTTTTT. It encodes CASSPPLGAQGSEEKLFF. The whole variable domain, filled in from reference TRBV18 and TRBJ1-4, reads NAGVMQNPRHLVRRRGQEARLRCSPMKGHSHVYWYRQLPEEGLKFMVYLQKENIIDESGMPKERFSAEFPKEGPSILRIQQVVRGDSAAYFCASSPPLGAQGSEEKLFFGSGTQLSVL.

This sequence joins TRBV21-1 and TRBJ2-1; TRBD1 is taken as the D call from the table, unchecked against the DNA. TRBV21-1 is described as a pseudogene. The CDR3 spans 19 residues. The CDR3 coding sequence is TGTGCCAGCAGCAAAAAGGGCATAATCCGGGACAGAGTATACAATGAGCAGTTCTTC. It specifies CASSKKGIIRDRVYNEQFF.

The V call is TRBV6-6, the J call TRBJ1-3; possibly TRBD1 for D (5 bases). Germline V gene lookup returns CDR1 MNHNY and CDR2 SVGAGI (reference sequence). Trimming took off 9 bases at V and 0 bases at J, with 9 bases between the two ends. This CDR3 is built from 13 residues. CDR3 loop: CASHQGSGNTIYF. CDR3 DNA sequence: TGTGCCAGTCATCAGGGCTCTGGAAACACCATATATTTT.

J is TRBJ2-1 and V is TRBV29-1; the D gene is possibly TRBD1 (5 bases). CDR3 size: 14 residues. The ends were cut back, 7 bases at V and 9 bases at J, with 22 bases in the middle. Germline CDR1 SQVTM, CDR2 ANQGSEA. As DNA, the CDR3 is TGCAGCGATTTTAGGCAGGGCATAGTGGGTGAGCAGTTCTTC. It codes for CSDFRQGIVGEQFF.

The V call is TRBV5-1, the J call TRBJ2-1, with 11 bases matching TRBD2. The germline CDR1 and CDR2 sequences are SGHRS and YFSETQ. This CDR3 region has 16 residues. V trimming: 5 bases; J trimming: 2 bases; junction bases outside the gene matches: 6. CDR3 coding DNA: TGCGCCAGCAGATTAGCGGGAGGGGGAACCTACAATGAGCAGTTCTTC. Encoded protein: CASRLAGGGTYNEQFF.

The CDR3 reads CASTPWGMNTEAFF. CDR3 nucleotide sequence: TGTGCCAGCACCCCCTGGGGGATGAACACTGAAGCTTTCTTT. The chain couples TRBV4-2 to TRBJ1-1, with D perhaps TRBD1 (5 bases). The germline V gene has CDR1 LGHNA and CDR2 YNFKEQ. Trimming shortened V by 7 bases and J by 0 bases, and 12 bases separated the two germline ends. The CDR3 contains 14 residues.

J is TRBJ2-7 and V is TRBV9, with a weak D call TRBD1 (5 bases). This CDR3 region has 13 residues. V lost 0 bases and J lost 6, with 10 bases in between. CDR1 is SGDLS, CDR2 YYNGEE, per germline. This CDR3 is CASSVEGAGEQYF. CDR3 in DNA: TGTGCCAGCAGCGTAGAAGGGGCCGGCGAGCAGTACTTC.

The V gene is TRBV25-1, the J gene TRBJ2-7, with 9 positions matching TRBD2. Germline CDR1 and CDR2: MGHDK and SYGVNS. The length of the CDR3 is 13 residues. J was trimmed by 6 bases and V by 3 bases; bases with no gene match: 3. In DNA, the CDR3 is TGTGCCAGCAGTGATAGGCGGGAGGGCGAGCAGTACTTC. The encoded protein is CASSDRREGEQYF.

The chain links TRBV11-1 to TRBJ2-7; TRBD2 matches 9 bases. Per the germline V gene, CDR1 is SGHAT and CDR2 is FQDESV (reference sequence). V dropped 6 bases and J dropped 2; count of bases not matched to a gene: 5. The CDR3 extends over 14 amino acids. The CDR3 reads CASSLGLAAYEQYF. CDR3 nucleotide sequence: TGTGCCAGCAGTTTGGGACTAGCCGCCTACGAGCAGTACTTC.

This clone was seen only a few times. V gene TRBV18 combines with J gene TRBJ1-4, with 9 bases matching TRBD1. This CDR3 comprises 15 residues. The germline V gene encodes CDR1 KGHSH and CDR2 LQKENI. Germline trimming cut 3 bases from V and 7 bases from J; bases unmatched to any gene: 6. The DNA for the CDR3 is TGTGCCAGCTCACCTGCCGGGACAGGGAGTGAAAAACTGTTTTTT. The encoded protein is CASSPAGTGSEKLFF.

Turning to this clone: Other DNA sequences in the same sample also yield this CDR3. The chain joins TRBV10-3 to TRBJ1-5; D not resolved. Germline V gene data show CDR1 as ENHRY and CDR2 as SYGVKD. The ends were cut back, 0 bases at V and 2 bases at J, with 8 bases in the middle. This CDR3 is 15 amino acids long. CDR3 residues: CAISESGGGNQPQHF. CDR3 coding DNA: TGTGCCATCAGTGAGTCTGGCGGGGGCAATCAGCCCCAGCATTTT.

CDR3 nucleotides: TGTGCCACCAGCAGACAGTTTAATGAAAAACTGTTTTTT. This encodes CATSRQFNEKLFF. V and J are TRBV15 and TRBJ1-4; D gene uncertain. The germline CDR1 and CDR2 sequences are LNHNV and YYDKDF (reference sequence). V was clipped by 2 bases and J by 4 bases, with 5 bases between them. This CDR3 contains 13 residues.

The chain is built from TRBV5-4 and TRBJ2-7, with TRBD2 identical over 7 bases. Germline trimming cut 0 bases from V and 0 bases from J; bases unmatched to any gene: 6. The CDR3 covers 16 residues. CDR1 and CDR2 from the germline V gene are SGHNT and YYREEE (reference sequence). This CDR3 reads CASSLGAGPSSYEQYF. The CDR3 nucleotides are TGTGCCAGCAGCTTGGGAGCGGGACCGAGCTCCTACGAGCAGTACTTC. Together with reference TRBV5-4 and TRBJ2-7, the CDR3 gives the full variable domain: ETGVTQSPTHLIKTRGQQVTLRCSSQSGHNTVSWYQQALGQGPQFIFQYYREEENGRGNFPPRFSGLQFPNYSSELNVNALELDDSALYLCASSLGAGPSSYEQYFGPGTRLTVT.

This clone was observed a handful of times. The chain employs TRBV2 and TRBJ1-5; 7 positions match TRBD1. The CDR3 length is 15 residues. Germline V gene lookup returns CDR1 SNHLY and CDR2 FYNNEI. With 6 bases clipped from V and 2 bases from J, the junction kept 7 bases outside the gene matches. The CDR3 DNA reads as TGTGCCAGCAGGGAGGGGGCGATGGGCAATCAGCCCCAGCATTTT. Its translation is CASREGAMGNQPQHF.

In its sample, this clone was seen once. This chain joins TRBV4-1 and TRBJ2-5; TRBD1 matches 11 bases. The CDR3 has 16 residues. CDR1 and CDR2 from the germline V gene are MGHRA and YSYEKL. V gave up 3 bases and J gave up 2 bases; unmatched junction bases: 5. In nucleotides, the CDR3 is TGCGCCAGCAGCCAGCCCGGGACAGGGGGACAAGAGACCCAGTACTTC. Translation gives CASSQPGTGGQETQYF.

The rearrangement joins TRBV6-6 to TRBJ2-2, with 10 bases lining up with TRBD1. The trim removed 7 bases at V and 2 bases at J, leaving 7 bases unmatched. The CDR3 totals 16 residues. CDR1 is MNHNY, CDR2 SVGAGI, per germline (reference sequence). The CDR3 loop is CASTAGTGVNTGELFF. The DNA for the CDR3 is TGTGCCAGCACGGCGGGGACAGGGGTCAACACCGGGGAGCTGTTTTTT.

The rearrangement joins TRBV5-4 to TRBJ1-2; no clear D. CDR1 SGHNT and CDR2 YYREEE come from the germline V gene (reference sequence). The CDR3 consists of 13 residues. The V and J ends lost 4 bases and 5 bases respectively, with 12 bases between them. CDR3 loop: CASSPSGEYGYTF. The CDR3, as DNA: TGTGCCAGCAGCCCCAGTGGAGAATATGGCTACACCTTC.

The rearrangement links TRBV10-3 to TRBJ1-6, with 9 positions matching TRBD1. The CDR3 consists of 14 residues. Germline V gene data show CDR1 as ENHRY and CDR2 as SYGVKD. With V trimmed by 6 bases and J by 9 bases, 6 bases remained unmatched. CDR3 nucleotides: TGTGCCATCAGACCAGACAGGGGGAGTTCACCCCTCCACTTT. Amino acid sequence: CAIRPDRGSSPLHF.

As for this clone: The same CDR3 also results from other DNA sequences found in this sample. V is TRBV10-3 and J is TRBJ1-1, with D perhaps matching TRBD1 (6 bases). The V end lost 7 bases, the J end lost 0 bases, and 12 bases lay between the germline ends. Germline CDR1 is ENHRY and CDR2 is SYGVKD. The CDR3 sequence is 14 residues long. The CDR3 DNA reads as TGTGCCATCACTAAGGACAGCATGAACACTGAAGCTTTCTTT. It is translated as CAITKDSMNTEAFF.